Below, 25 T cell receptor beta chains from the same sample are listed, as sequenced in a study of post-analysis software for immune sequencing data. The study, taken as a whole, reports: Included in a set of a few TRBV segments more frequent in patients than controls were TRBV5-6, TRBV5-1 and TRBV20-1.

Unique molecular identifiers tagged the TCR beta cDNA libraries. TCRdb analysed the PCR reads with MiXCR anew, one entry per CDR3 protein. The table shows approximately 460,000 distinct CDR3 sequences, with under 55% occurring only once. No antigens are known for them. The sequencing sample was made of blood. The receptors were sampled from a girl aged 10 to 17 with multiple sclerosis.

This clonotype has more than one count but fewer than ten. The gene calls are TRBV20-1 and TRBJ2-1; tentative D call: TRBD1 (5 bases). Trimming stripped 5 bases from V and 7 bases from J, with 12 bases between. Germline CDR1 is DFQATT and CDR2 is SNEGSKA (reference sequence). The CDR3 has 12 amino acids. CDR3 sequence (DNA): TGCAGTGCTTTCAGGGCGGTTAATGAGCAGTTCTTC. It is translated as CSAFRAVNEQFF.

The chain combines TRBV5-1 with TRBJ2-2, with TRBD2 matching over 14 bases. Looked up from germline, CDR1 is SGHRS and CDR2 is YFSETQ. Trimming removed 4 bases from V and 1 base from J; junction bases left unmatched: 6. The length of the CDR3 is 18 residues. The CDR3 reads CASSRGLAGVWNTGELFF. The CDR3 DNA is TGCGCCAGCAGCCGGGGACTAGCGGGAGTTTGGAACACCGGGGAGCTGTTTTTT.

V is TRBV11-2 and J is TRBJ1-2; D is unclear. The V end lost 5 bases, the J end lost 0 bases, and 19 bases lay between the germline ends. CDR1 and CDR2 (germline): SGHAT, FQNNGV. This CDR3 comprises 17 residues. The CDR3 reads CASSPIARAPTNYGYTF. The CDR3 nucleotides are TGTGCCAGCAGCCCGATAGCGAGGGCACCTACTAACTATGGCTACACCTTC.

This clonotype was counted a few times. The chain combines TRBV20-1 with TRBJ2-7; TRBD2 agrees at 14 bases. Germline V gives CDR1 DFQATT, CDR2 SNEGSKA (reference sequence). This CDR3 has 19 residues. The junction had 14 bases not matched to a gene; V was cut back by 0 bases and J by 4 bases. CDR3 region: CSARDPRPGLAGVLYEQYF. Here the CDR3 DNA reads TGCAGTGCTAGAGATCCGAGACCGGGACTAGCGGGAGTATTATACGAGCAGTACTTC.

This chain joins TRBV5-1 and TRBJ1-1, with D possibly TRBD1 on 6 matching bases. The CDR3 is 15 amino acids. CDR1 and CDR2 (germline): SGHRS, YFSETQ. V was pared by 5 bases and J by 1 base, with 15 bases between. The CDR3 region is CASRRGQNRNTEAFF. The DNA for the CDR3 is TGCGCCAGCAGACGCGGACAGAATCGGAACACTGAAGCTTTCTTT.

This clonotype was observed a handful of times. The rearrangement joins TRBV4-1 to TRBJ2-3; D might be TRBD1 (5 bases). Germline V gene data show CDR1 as MGHRA and CDR2 as YSYEKL. Trimming stripped 3 bases from V and 3 bases from J, with 10 bases between. The CDR3 covers 14 residues. The CDR3 nucleotides read TGCGCCAGCAGCCAGACCAGGGTGACAGATACGCAGTATTTT. Protein sequence: CASSQTRVTDTQYF.

This clonotype came up a few times. V is TRBV3-1 and J is TRBJ1-6; 7 bases fit TRBD1. V lost 4 bases, J lost 10 bases, and 4 bases stayed unmatched. Germline CDR1 LGHDT, CDR2 YNNKEL (reference sequence). The CDR3 contains 13 residues. The CDR3 spells CASSRQGESPLHF. Written as DNA, the CDR3 is TGTGCCAGCAGCCGTCAGGGGGAATCACCCCTCCACTTT. Drawing the rest from reference TRBV3-1 and TRBJ1-6, the complete variable domain is DTAVSQTPKYLVTQMGNDKSIKCEQNLGHDTMYWYKQDSKKFLKIMFSYNNKELIINETVPNRFSPKSPDKAHLNLHINSLELGDSAVYFCASSRQGESPLHFGNGTRLTVT.

V usage is TRBV20-1 and J usage is TRBJ2-3, with TRBD1 matching over 8 bases. CDR1 is DFQATT and CDR2 is SNEGSKA in the germline V gene (reference sequence). The CDR3 has 18 amino acids. Losses at the gene ends were 1 base for V and 0 bases for J; bases not matched to a gene: 12. DNA of the CDR3: TGCAGTGCTAGAGGATTGAGGTTACAGGGGGAGAGCACAGATACGCAGTATTTT. Translating it yields CSARGLRLQGESTDTQYF.

The chain employs TRBV7-9 and TRBJ2-1; TRBD2 is a possible D gene (6 bases). Germline loops: CDR1 SEHNR, CDR2 FQNEAQ (reference sequence). The ends were cut back, 0 bases at V and 6 bases at J, with 9 bases in the middle. The CDR3 has 14 amino acids. This CDR3 is CASSLARDLNEQFF. The CDR3 DNA reads as TGTGCCAGCAGCTTAGCGCGGGATCTCAATGAGCAGTTCTTC. The full variable domain, in which reference TRBV7-9 and TRBJ2-1 provide the parts outside the CDR3, is DTGVSQNPRHKITKRGQNVTFRCDPISEHNRLYWYRQTLGQGPEFLTYFQNEAQLEKSRLLSDRFSAERPKGSFSTLEIQRTEQGDSAMYLCASSLARDLNEQFFGPGTRLTVL.

The chain has TRBV5-1 and TRBJ2-1; D perhaps matches TRBD1 (5 bases). The CDR3 extends over 15 amino acids. Trimming removed 4 bases at V and 9 bases at J, with 20 bases between. The germline V gene encodes CDR1 SGHRS and CDR2 YFSETQ. The CDR3 bases are TGCGCCAGCAGCCCGAGAAAGCAGGGTTATGGTGAGCAGTTCTTC. This encodes CASSPRKQGYGEQFF.

This chain joins TRBV5-1 and TRBJ2-4; D may be TRBD2 (6 bases). The DNA matches TRBJ2-7 better at its end, which makes the J call doubtful. Germline CDR1 reads SGHRS; CDR2 reads YFSETQ. CDR3 length equals 14 residues. The CDR3 sequence is CASSLDVEGGEQYF. Written as DNA, the CDR3 is TGCGCCAGCAGCTTGGACGTGGAGGGAGGCGAGCAGTACTTC.

The chain joins TRBV28 to TRBJ2-1; 9 nucleotides align to TRBD1. The germline CDR1 and CDR2 sequences are MDHEN and SYDVKM. The ends lost 5 bases at V and 9 bases at J; junction bases unmatched: 2. The CDR3 length is 12 residues. CDR3 bases: TGTGCCAGCAGTCCGGGACAGGGTGAGCAGTTCTTC. It is translated as CASSPGQGEQFF.

The chain recombines TRBV29-1 with TRBJ2-4; perhaps TRBD1 as D (6 bases). This CDR3 is 16 amino acids long. V was cut by 4 bases and J by 4 bases, with 20 bases left in between. Per germline, CDR1 SQVTM and CDR2 ANQGSEA. CDR3: CSVALTPAGQKNIQYF. DNA for the CDR3: TGCAGCGTTGCCCTCACTCCGGCAGGACAGAAAAACATTCAGTACTTC.

The chain uses TRBV5-1 and TRBJ2-3; D tentatively reads TRBD1 or TRBD2 (5 bases each). The CDR3 runs 16 residues. Germline assignment: CDR1 SGHRS and CDR2 YFSETQ. V lost 4 bases to trimming and J lost 3 bases, with 18 bases between them. The DNA for the CDR3 is TGCGCCAGCAGCGCCAAGGTCGGGGCCCAGACAGATACGCAGTATTTT. Its translation: CASSAKVGAQTDTQYF.

The chain combines TRBV6-5 with TRBJ2-7; unclear D gene. The CDR3 runs to 12 residues. Between the trimmed V and J ends, which lost 2 bases and 1 base, there was a span of 3 bases. The germline CDR1 and CDR2 sequences are MNHEY and SVGAGI. The CDR3 here is CASSYDSYEQYF. CDR3 in DNA: TGTGCCAGCAGTTACGATTCCTACGAGCAGTACTTC.

The chain has TRBV12-3 or TRBV12-4 and TRBJ2-1, with D perhaps matching TRBD2 (5 bases). This CDR3 region has 18 residues. Trimming cost V 1 base and J 6 bases, with 22 bases left between them. The CDR3 DNA is TGTGCCAGCAGTTTAGGGTTGGGTGGTGGGAGTTCCCCCAATGAGCAGTTCTTC. Translation gives CASSLGLGGGSSPNEQFF.

This clonotype was picked up a small number of times. This chain connects TRBV10-3 to TRBJ2-1; 11 bases fit TRBD2. The CDR3 runs 15 residues. CDR1 and CDR2 from the germline V gene are ENHRY and SYGVKD. J gave up 7 bases and V 4 bases, and 6 bases lay outside the gene matches. CDR3 DNA sequence: TGTGCCATCAGTGGTAGCGGGGGGGGTGAAAATGAGCAGTTCTTC. Residues: CAISGSGGGENEQFF.

V usage is TRBV5-1 and J usage is TRBJ2-7, with 7 bases aligning to TRBD2. The CDR3 runs to 15 residues. Germline trimming cut 0 bases from V and 2 bases from J; bases unmatched to any gene: 5. The V gene's germline CDR1 is SGHRS and CDR2 YFSETQ. CDR3 bases: TGCGCCAGCAGCTTGGAGATAGCGGGCCCCTACGAGCAGTACTTC. Protein: CASSLEIAGPYEQYF.

The chain recombines TRBV28 with TRBJ2-1; D might be TRBD2 (5 bases). CDR1 MDHEN and CDR2 SYDVKM come from the germline V gene. The CDR3 extends over 15 amino acids. Between the trimmed V and J ends, which lost 6 bases and 0 bases, there was a span of 12 bases. CDR3 in amino acids: CASRRSGTSYNEQFF. DNA of the CDR3: TGTGCCAGCAGACGAAGCGGCACCTCCTACAATGAGCAGTTCTTC.

V usage is TRBV15 and J usage is TRBJ2-7; D perhaps matches TRBD1 (5 bases). V lost 0 bases, J lost 2 bases, and 11 bases lay in between. The CDR3 has 15 amino acids. CDR1 is LNHNV and CDR2 is YYDKDF in the germline V gene (reference sequence). In nucleotides, the CDR3 is TGTGCCACCAGCAGAGATCCCGGACACCCCTACGAGCAGTACTTC. This gives the protein CATSRDPGHPYEQYF.

The chain has TRBV20-1 and TRBJ2-7, with TRBD2 matching 9 bases. Unmatched junction bases numbered 10, after V lost 0 bases and J lost 7 bases. The CDR3 contains 15 residues. Germline V gene data show CDR1 as DFQATT and CDR2 as SNEGSKA (reference sequence). The CDR3 DNA sequence: TGCAGTGCTAGAGACCGACTAGCGGCAGTTAGGGAGCAGTACTTC. It specifies CSARDRLAAVREQYF.

This clonotype has only a few counts. The V and J genes are TRBV4-1 and TRBJ2-7; 8 bases fit TRBD2. Per germline, CDR1 MGHRA and CDR2 YSYEKL. The CDR3 spans 16 residues. The junction had 9 bases not matched to a gene; V was cut back by 1 base and J by 4 bases. CDR3 region: CASSQGSGTSLYEQYF. In DNA form, the CDR3 reads TGCGCCAGCAGCCAAGGCTCCGGGACTAGTCTGTACGAGCAGTACTTC.

V gene TRBV28 combines with J gene TRBJ2-7; 9 nucleotides agree with TRBD2. Germline CDR1 and CDR2: MDHEN and SYDVKM. With 6 bases clipped from V and 1 base from J, the junction kept 10 bases outside the gene matches. The CDR3 spans 16 residues. This CDR3 is CASSPPGREGSYEQYF. The CDR3 coding sequence is TGTGCCAGCAGCCCACCGGGGCGGGAGGGGTCCTACGAGCAGTACTTC.

Concerning this clonotype itself: An end of the junction differs from the germline gene, which may be a read error. The CDR3 spells CAIGLAGGLGNEQFF. Written as DNA, the CDR3 is TGCGCCATCGGTCTAGCGGGAGGGCTTGGAAATGAGCAGTTCTTC. The genes are TRBV10-3 and TRBJ2-1, with 12 bases fitting TRBD2. Per the germline V gene, CDR1 is ENHRY and CDR2 is SYGVKD. There are 15 residues in the CDR3.

The V and J genes are TRBV20-1 and TRBJ2-1; 8 bases are a match to TRBD2. J lost 6 bases, V lost 5 bases, and 12 bases had no gene match. The CDR3 loop spans 15 amino acids. Germline CDR1 DFQATT, CDR2 SNEGSKA (reference sequence). CDR3 nucleotide sequence: TGCAGTGCTCCGGAAACGGGAGGGCTGCCCAATGAGCAGTTCTTC. Its protein product is CSAPETGGLPNEQFF.